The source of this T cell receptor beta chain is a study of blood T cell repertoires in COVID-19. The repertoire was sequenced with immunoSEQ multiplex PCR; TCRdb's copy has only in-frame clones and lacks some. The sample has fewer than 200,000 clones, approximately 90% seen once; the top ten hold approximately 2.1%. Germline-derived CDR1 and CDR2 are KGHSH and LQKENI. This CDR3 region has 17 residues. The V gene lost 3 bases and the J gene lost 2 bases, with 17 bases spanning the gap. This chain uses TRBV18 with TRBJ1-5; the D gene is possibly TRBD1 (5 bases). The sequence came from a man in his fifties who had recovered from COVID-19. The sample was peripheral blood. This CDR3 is CASSPGQIGGGNQPQHF. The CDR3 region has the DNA TGTGCCAGCTCACCTGGACAAATAGGTGGTGGCAATCAGCCCCAGCATTTT.